These 27 T cell receptor beta chains came from one sample sequenced in a study of shared T cell receptors in the human thymus. Here immunoSEQ multiplex PCR was the method, and the copy in TCRdb shows in-frame clones only, minus some. The data contain about 660,000 clones, 87% of them singletons. The same data also contributed to another study, on human thymus T cells.

Sequencing was performed on thymocytes. These receptors originate from a boy under two years old with a congenital heart defect.

This rearrangement joins TRBV28 to TRBJ2-7, with 8 positions matching TRBD2. V shed 4 bases and J 0 bases; nucleotides not matched to a gene: 8. The CDR3 is 16 residues long. The germline CDR1 and CDR2 sequences are MDHEN and SYDVKM. This CDR3 reads CASSSPWLAGSYEQYF. CDR3 nucleotide sequence: TGTGCCAGCAGTTCCCCCTGGCTAGCGGGCTCCTACGAGCAGTACTTC.

The CDR3: CASTWTGSYEQYF. The CDR3 nucleotides are TGTGCCAGCACCTGGACAGGGTCCTACGAGCAGTACTTC. The chain employs TRBV6-6 and TRBJ2-5; 8 bases map to TRBD1. The last part of the DNA fits TRBJ2-7 better; the J call may be wrong. Looked up from germline, CDR1 is MNHNY and CDR2 is SVGAGI (reference sequence). CDR3 length equals 13 residues.

V gene TRBV25-1 combines with J gene TRBJ1-1; 8 bases fit TRBD1. Germline lookup yields CDR1 MGHDK and CDR2 SYGVNS. Trimming removed 2 bases from V and 4 bases from J; junction bases left unmatched: 6. This CDR3 contains 15 residues. The CDR3 region is CASSELQGAGTEAFF. CDR3 DNA: TGTGCCAGCAGTGAACTTCAGGGGGCCGGCACTGAAGCTTTCTTT.

This sequence joins TRBV10-1 and TRBJ2-7; 9 nucleotides match TRBD1. This CDR3 has 17 residues. V trimming: 4 bases; J trimming: 6 bases; junction bases outside the gene matches: 16. Germline loops: CDR1 WNHNN, CDR2 SYGVQD (reference sequence). The CDR3 region has the DNA TGCGCCAGCAGTGTGGATCCCCCAGGACAGGGGTTGTTCGAGCAGTACTTC. Encoded protein: CASSVDPPGQGLFEQYF.

This rearrangement joins TRBV6-5 to TRBJ2-7; 8 positions agree with TRBD1. Trimming cost V 6 bases and J 5 bases; bases outside gene matches: 12. The CDR3 loop spans 15 amino acids. Germline CDR1 is MNHEY and CDR2 is SVGAGI. The CDR3 sequence: CASSRVGRGRDEQYF. The CDR3 DNA reads TGTGCCAGCAGCCGAGTGGGCAGGGGGCGGGACGAGCAGTACTTC.

The chain uses TRBV28 and TRBJ2-1, with no clear D. Per germline, CDR1 MDHEN and CDR2 SYDVKM. The CDR3 runs 9 residues. The CDR3 sequence is CTSDNEQFF. Written as DNA, the CDR3 is TGTACCTCGGACAATGAGCAGTTCTTC.

The J gene is TRBJ2-7, the V gene TRBV5-5, with no clear D. The CDR3 totals 15 residues. Trimming took 0 bases from V and 1 from J, leaving 11 bases between them. From germline, CDR1 is SGHKS and CDR2 YYEKEE (reference sequence). The CDR3 reads CASSLAVTLSYEQYF. In DNA form, the CDR3 reads TGTGCCAGCAGCTTGGCAGTAACCCTTTCCTACGAGCAGTACTTC.

The chain is built from TRBV28 and TRBJ1-2; 7 bases are shared with TRBD1. V gave up 6 bases and J gave up 4 bases; unmatched junction bases: 14. The CDR3 is 16 amino acids. Looked up from germline, CDR1 is MDHEN and CDR2 is SYDVKM. CDR3 in amino acids: CASSKRRTGLSYGYTF. The CDR3 DNA reads as TGTGCCAGCAGCAAGAGAAGGACAGGTTTATCCTATGGCTACACCTTC.

The chain links TRBV6-5 to TRBJ2-3, with 9 bases lining up with TRBD2. The V gene's germline CDR1 is MNHEY and CDR2 SVGAGI. CDR3 length: 14 amino acids. J gave up 6 bases and V 2 bases, and 3 bases lay outside the gene matches. DNA for the CDR3: TGTGCCAGCAGTTACGGTAGCGGGGGCGATACGCAGTATTTT. It is translated as CASSYGSGGDTQYF.

The chain has TRBV28 and TRBJ2-7; 7 bases are a match to TRBD1. The J segment lost 5 bases and the V segment lost 3 bases, leaving 13 bases of the junction unmatched. Germline CDR1 and CDR2: MDHEN and SYDVKM. The CDR3 is 16 amino acids. Here the CDR3 reads CASSFEGAKFSHEQYF. CDR3 in DNA: TGTGCCAGCAGTTTCGAGGGGGCGAAGTTTAGCCACGAGCAGTACTTC.

J is TRBJ2-7 and V is TRBV28; TRBD2 matches at 15 bases. CDR3 length: 19 amino acids. Germline V lookup: CDR1 MDHEN, CDR2 SYDVKM. V trimming: 6 bases; J trimming: 0 bases; junction bases outside the gene matches: 12. CDR3 nucleotide sequence: TGTGCCAGCAGCTCGGCGGGACTAGCGGGAGGACTAAGCTCCTACGAGCAGTACTTC. This gives the protein CASSSAGLAGGLSSYEQYF.

This chain connects TRBV28 to TRBJ2-5, with 9 bases lining up with TRBD2. The CDR3 runs to 15 residues. From germline, CDR1 is MDHEN and CDR2 SYDVKM. With 8 bases clipped from V and 3 bases from J, the junction kept 10 bases outside the gene matches. The CDR3 nucleotides read TGTGCCAGCGGGGGGGAGCGGGGGGCAGAAGAGACCCAGTACTTC. It encodes CASGGERGAEETQYF. Together with reference TRBV28 and TRBJ2-5, the CDR3 gives the full variable domain: DVKVTQSSRYLVKRTGEKVFLECVQDMDHENMFWYRQDPGLGLRLIYFSYDVKMKEKGDIPEGYSVSREKKERFSLILESASTNQTSMYLCASGGERGAEETQYFGPGTRLLVL.

The V call is TRBV5-1, the J call TRBJ2-7; 8 bases are shared with TRBD1. The CDR3 is 14 amino acids. Trimming removed 5 bases from V and 1 base from J; junction bases left unmatched: 5. Per germline, CDR1 SGHRS and CDR2 YFSETQ. In DNA, the CDR3 is TGCGCCAGCAGGGCGGACAGGGTTTCCTACGAGCAGTACTTC. Translating it yields CASRADRVSYEQYF.

This rearrangement joins TRBV5-6 to TRBJ2-7, with D possibly TRBD1 on 5 matching bases. Trimming took off 4 bases at V and 3 bases at J, with 17 bases between the two ends. From germline, CDR1 is SGHDT and CDR2 YYEEEE. The CDR3 runs 15 residues. CDR3 DNA: TGTGCCAGCAGCACTCTCCAGGGTGACCTCTACGAGCAGTACTTC. Protein product: CASSTLQGDLYEQYF.

The chain carries TRBV4-1 and TRBJ2-7, with D possibly matching TRBD1 (6 bases). CDR3 size: 15 residues. Trimming took off 0 bases at V and 3 bases at J, with 12 bases between the two ends. The germline V gene encodes CDR1 MGHRA and CDR2 YSYEKL. The CDR3 DNA reads TGCGCCAGCAGCCAAGATGGGCAGGGGTGCTACGAGCAGTACTTC. Its translation: CASSQDGQGCYEQYF.

A single count supports this clone. This chain joins TRBV7-6 and TRBJ1-1, with D possibly TRBD1 on 6 matching bases. Germline assignment: CDR1 SGHVS and CDR2 FNYEAQ. The CDR3 length is 15 residues. Trimming pared 5 bases from V and 4 bases from J, leaving 17 bases between. CDR3: CASSPGTGSSTEAFF. The CDR3 nucleotides are TGTGCCAGCAGCCCGGGAACAGGGTCGAGCACTGAAGCTTTCTTT.

The chain joins TRBV5-6 to TRBJ1-2; TRBD1 aligns across 7 bases. The CDR3 loop spans 14 amino acids. Germline V gene data show CDR1 as SGHDT and CDR2 as YYEEEE. V was clipped by 4 bases and J by 6 bases; unmatched bases: 9. The CDR3 nucleotides read TGTGCCAGCAGCCCTGACAGGGTTCGGAATGGCTACACCTTC. It is translated as CASSPDRVRNGYTF.

V is TRBV7-3 and J is TRBJ1-1; no reliable D call. This CDR3 contains 13 residues. The germline V gene has CDR1 SGHTA and CDR2 FQGTGA. V gave up 2 bases and J gave up 1 base, with 5 bases separating them. CDR3: CASSLRGNTEAFF. CDR3 DNA sequence: TGTGCCAGCAGCTTACGGGGGAACACTGAAGCTTTCTTT.

The V and J genes are TRBV9 and TRBJ1-4, with 7 bases that match TRBD1. Looked up from germline, CDR1 is SGDLS and CDR2 is YYNGEE. The CDR3 is 18 residues long. The V gene end was trimmed by 3 bases and the J gene end by 0 bases; junction bases not matched to a gene: 11. CDR3 nucleotides: TGTGCCAGCAGCGAAAACAGGGGCCCGCGTACAACTAATGAAAAACTGTTTTTT. It is translated as CASSENRGPRTTNEKLFF.

This clone showed up just once. One end of the junction fails to match germline, which may point to a read error. The chain recombines TRBV7-7 with TRBJ2-7, with 10 nucleotides matching TRBD1. This CDR3 comprises 16 residues. Germline CDR1 SSHAT, CDR2 FNYEAQ (reference sequence). CDR3 nucleotides: TGTGCTAGCAGCTCACTCGGGACAGGGGTGACCTACGAGCAGTACTTC. This gives the protein CASSSLGTGVTYEQYF.

The chain is built from TRBV4-1 and TRBJ2-5; 11 bases fit TRBD1. J was trimmed by 5 bases and V by 4 bases; bases with no gene match: 3. Per the germline V gene, CDR1 is MGHRA and CDR2 is YSYEKL. This CDR3 comprises 14 residues. For the CDR3, the DNA is TGCGCCAGCAGCCGGGACAGGGGGGTGGAGACCCAGTACTTC. Amino acid sequence: CASSRDRGVETQYF.

This chain joins TRBV4-3 and TRBJ2-1; TRBD2 is a possible D gene (6 bases). The CDR3 has 17 amino acids. V gave up 0 bases and J gave up 3 bases, with 15 bases separating them. Looked up from germline, CDR1 is LGHNA and CDR2 is YSLEER. The CDR3 region has the DNA TGCGCCAGCAGCCAAGAAGGGCTGCCTAGCGACTACAATGAGCAGTTCTTC. Amino acids: CASSQEGLPSDYNEQFF.

This clone was detected a few times. This chain connects TRBV4-1 to TRBJ2-1; 10 bases are shared with TRBD2. Germline CDR1 reads MGHRA; CDR2 reads YSYEKL. The CDR3 has 19 amino acids. J was trimmed by 9 bases and V by 2 bases; bases with no gene match: 19. CDR3: CASSQRPLGVSGRAGEQFF. The CDR3 nucleotides are TGCGCCAGCAGCCAAAGGCCCCTAGGTGTGAGCGGGAGGGCCGGTGAGCAGTTCTTC.

The CDR3 region is CASSQDRTANIQYF. CDR3 nucleotides: TGTGCCAGCAGCCAAGATCGGACAGCAAACATTCAGTACTTC. This chain connects TRBV14 to TRBJ2-4; perhaps TRBD1 as D (6 bases). The CDR3 is made up of 14 amino acids. The germline CDR1 and CDR2 sequences are SGHDN and FVKESK. V lost 0 bases, J lost 6 bases, and 9 bases lay in between.

Written as DNA, the CDR3 is TGTGCCAGCAGTTTGCGCGCTGGCAATGAGCAGTTCTTC. This codes for CASSLRAGNEQFF. This sequence joins TRBV6-6 and TRBJ2-1; D call uncertain. The CDR3 runs to 13 residues. Germline assignment: CDR1 MNHNY and CDR2 SVGAGI (reference sequence). V lost 4 bases and J lost 6, with 10 bases in between.

The J gene is TRBJ2-7, the V gene TRBV7-6, with 7 bases fitting TRBD1. The V segment lost 4 bases and the J segment 2 bases; nucleotides outside the gene matches: 11. Germline V gene lookup returns CDR1 SGHVS and CDR2 FNYEAQ. This CDR3 has 16 residues. For the CDR3, the DNA is TGTGCCAGCAGCTCCACAGGGGTCAGACCCCCCTACGAGCAGTACTTC. This sequence encodes CASSSTGVRPPYEQYF.

The chain employs TRBV25-1 and TRBJ1-1; a possible D gene is TRBD1 (6 bases). The CDR3 totals 14 residues. CDR1 and CDR2 from the germline V gene are MGHDK and SYGVNS. The ends were cut back, 5 bases at V and 3 bases at J, with 13 bases in the middle. This CDR3 is CASSPGRGHTEAFF. For the CDR3, the DNA is TGTGCCAGCAGTCCCGGGCGGGGGCACACTGAAGCTTTCTTT.